The 2 T cell receptor beta chains below were found in one sample sequenced in a study of metastatic and nonmetastatic thyroid tumors. Patients were all untreated before their thyroid surgery. With MiXCR, TCRdb reprocessed the PCR reads. The profile shows 85,000 to 95,000 clones, 14% to 15% of them singletons. Sequenced sample: blood. The origin of the receptors is a female donor with papillary thyroid cancer or a benign thyroid nodule (not recorded which). Some clones in this sample may be carry-over from other donors' samples.

This clone was seen only a few times. V and J are TRBV11-2 and TRBJ2-7; no definite D call. The CDR3 has 13 residues. The germline V gene encodes CDR1 SGHAT and CDR2 FQNNGV. V was trimmed by 2 bases and J by 5 bases, leaving 10 bases between them. Here the CDR3 DNA reads TGTGCCAGCAGCTTATCCAGTCCTAACGAGCAGTACTTC. It is translated as CASSLSSPNEQYF.

In its sample, this clone was seen many times. The chain carries TRBV3-1 and TRBJ1-1, with a tentative D call TRBD1 (5 bases). The germline V gene encodes CDR1 LGHDT and CDR2 YNNKEL (reference sequence). CDR3 size: 12 residues. The V end was cut by 1 base, the J end by 5 bases, with 5 bases between. CDR3 DNA sequence: TGTGCCAGCAGCCAAGGGGGGACTGAAGCTTTCTTT. Its translation is CASSQGGTEAFF.